This T cell receptor (beta chain) originates from a study of blood T cell repertoires in COVID-19. The repertoire was sequenced with immunoSEQ multiplex PCR; TCRdb's copy has only in-frame clones and lacks some. The repertoire holds about 59,000 clones, with 91% as singletons. Trimming cost V 3 bases and J 10 bases, with 13 bases left between them. The CDR3 consists of 14 residues. From germline, CDR1 is LNHDA and CDR2 SQIVND (reference sequence). The receptor was derived from a human donor in a cohort sampled during active COVID-19. Material for sequencing was peripheral blood. The rearrangement joins TRBV19 to TRBJ1-6, with D unresolved. CDR3: CASSIPGSGSPLHF. The CDR3 DNA sequence: TGTGCCAGTAGTATCCCCGGTAGCGGATCACCCCTCCACTTT.